A selection of T cell receptor beta chains follows, all from one sample in a study of T cells in Graves' hyperthyroidism and ophthalmopathy. MiXCR was run by TCRdb on the multiplex PCR reads, yielding one entry per CDR3 protein. This repertoire shows around 250,000 distinct CDR3 sequences, around 15% found once; its top ten account for less than 35%. The specimen was blood. These receptors were taken from a woman under 30 with Graves' ophthalmopathy. The CDR3 runs from the conserved cysteine through the conserved F or W. D genes are given only for firm matches. Size is stated for part of the rows, as once, few or many counts, or as a class when the clone is expanded.

V gene	clone size	J gene	D gene	CDR3 DNA	CDR3 protein
TRBV20-1	many	TRBJ1-1	NA	TGCAGTGCTAGAGGACGGGAGAACACTGAAGCTTTCTTT	CSARGRENTEAFF
TRBV3-1	many	TRBJ1-6	NA	TGTGCCAGCAGCCCACCGGGACACCTGTTCGATTCACCCCTCCACTTT	CASSPPGHLFDSPLHF
TRBV19	NA	TRBJ1-2	NA	TGTGCCACTGAGGGCTCCAACTATGGCTACACCTTC	CATEGSNYGYTF
TRBV4-3	many	TRBJ1-1	NA	TGCGCCAGCAGCCAAATAGGGATCACTGAAGCTTTCTTT	CASSQIGITEAFF
TRBV7-8	many	TRBJ2-7	NA	TGTGCCAGCAGCTTAGCTCTCTACGAGCAGTACTTC	CASSLALYEQYF
TRBV28	many	TRBJ2-2	NA	TGTGCCAGCAGTTTAACCAAGAACACCGGGGAGCTGTTTTTT	CASSLTKNTGELFF
TRBV27	many	TRBJ2-3	TRBD1	TGTGCCAGCACCCAACAGGGACAGTTCGCAGATACGCAGTATTTT	CASTQQGQFADTQYF
TRBV15	many	TRBJ2-7	NA	TGTGCCACCAAGGATGTGGGGATCTCTTTCGAGCAGTACTTC	CATKDVGISFEQYF
TRBV15	few	TRBJ2-3	TRBD2	TGTGCCACCAGCAGAGATACTTTAGCGGGAGCGCCGCAAGATACGCAGTATTTT	CATSRDTLAGAPQDTQYF
TRBV4-2	many	TRBJ1-4	TRBD1	TGTGCCAGCAGCCAAGACCTGACAACAGGGGGCTCTGGTGAAAAACTGTTTTTT	CASSQDLTTGGSGEKLFF
TRBV4-2	few	TRBJ2-1	NA	TGTGCCAGCAGCGGACCTAATTACAATGAGCAGTTCTTC	CASSGPNYNEQFF
TRBV20-1	many	TRBJ2-2	NA	TGCAGTGCTCCCGGAGACCAGGGCACCGGGGAGCTGTTTTTT	CSAPGDQGTGELFF
TRBV2	NA	TRBJ2-7	TRBD2	TGTGCCAGCCGAAATAGCGGGGGGGACGAGCAGTACTTC	CASRNSGGDEQYF
TRBV5-1	NA	TRBJ2-7	TRBD1	TGCGCCAGCAGCTTGGGCCGGGACAGGGCCTACGAGCAGTACTTC	CASSLGRDRAYEQYF
TRBV7-9	many	TRBJ2-4	NA	TGTGCCAGCAGCCCTCCGACAGGGCGGGGAGGGGCCAAAAACATTCAGTACTTC	CASSPPTGRGGAKNIQYF
TRBV30	NA	TRBJ2-7	NA	TGTGCCTGGAGTACAGGAGGGTTGAGCGAGCAGTACTTC	CAWSTGGLSEQYF
TRBV3-1	many	TRBJ2-1	NA	TGTGCCAGCAGCCAAGATCGGATTCCACTGAGCTCCTACAATGAGCAGTTCTTC	CASSQDRIPLSSYNEQFF
TRBV11-2	many	TRBJ2-3	TRBD2	TGTGCCAGCAGCTTAGCGGTAGCGGGAGGTGATACGCAGTATTTT	CASSLAVAGGDTQYF